These T cell receptor beta chains were read from a single sample in a study of shared clonotypes between healthy human individuals. The protocol was immunoSEQ multiplex PCR, while the TCRdb copy is restricted to in-frame clones and leaves out a portion. The sample shows around 1 million clones, less than 85% of them seen only once. The sample taken for sequencing was memory CD4+ T cells sorted from blood. Receptors originate from a man between 18 and 35 years old in good health. The CDR3 runs from the conserved cysteine through the conserved F or W. The D gene is left open where the match is weak.

V gene	D gene	J gene	CDR3 protein
TRBV6-1	TRBD1	TRBJ1-1	CASSALPGQGNTEAFF
TRBV11-2	TRBD2	TRBJ2-5	CASSAGTSGGAWETQYF
TRBV30	-	TRBJ2-2	CAWKTQGRENTGELFF
TRBV6-1	-	TRBJ1-5	CASSGTENQPQHF
TRBV19	-	TRBJ1-4	CASTASEKLFF
TRBV7-3	TRBD1	TRBJ1-2	CASSPGTGRYGYTF
TRBV21-1	-	TRBJ1-1	CASNDRGDPEAFF
TRBV6-1	-	TRBJ1-2	CASREWLTDGYTF
TRBV7-4	-	TRBJ1-6	CASSLLQTGDNSPLHF
TRBV5-1	-	TRBJ1-2	CASSLTASYGYTF
TRBV30	TRBD2	TRBJ2-5	CAWSGLAIETQYF
TRBV10-2	-	TRBJ1-1	CASSDLFKSPNTEAFF
TRBV2	-	TRBJ1-5	CASKGGAGQPQHF
TRBV6-1	TRBD1	TRBJ1-1	CASSLGQVNTEAFF
TRBV29-1	TRBD2	TRBJ2-3	CSVEGPGAGGTDTQYF
TRBV4-3	TRBD2	TRBJ2-3	CASSQGAGGPPDTQYF
TRBV4-1	-	TRBJ1-2	CASSLAGGYGYTF
TRBV19	-	TRBJ2-2	CASSRNTGELFF
TRBV5-4	-	TRBJ2-5	CASSLGLAQETQYF
TRBV5-1	-	TRBJ1-1	CASSADRQNTEAFF
TRBV5-1	-	TRBJ2-5	CASSLGDASGTQYF
TRBV2	TRBD2	TRBJ2-5	CASSKSTSGGAETQYF
TRBV30	-	TRBJ2-5	CAQSIIQETQYF
TRBV28	-	TRBJ1-3	CASSSGLINTIYF
TRBV28	-	TRBJ2-2	CASSLLRGFVGELFF
TRBV28	TRBD1	TRBJ1-2	CASSFPDREYRGYTF